This TCR beta chain was retrieved from a study of blood T cell repertoires in COVID-19. The table came from immunoSEQ multiplex PCR; TCRdb's copy has only in-frame clones and leaves some out. The table has 150,000 to 200,000 clones, around 93% seen once. The CDR3 sequence is 17 residues long. This TCR was recovered from a woman aged 45-60 years with acute or convalescent COVID-19. The sample was peripheral blood. The V call is TRBV1, the J call TRBJ1-4; the D segment call TRBD1 is taken from the table without a DNA check. TRBV1 is noted as a pseudogene. CDR3 coding DNA: TGCACCAGCAGCCATCACCCTGACAGGGGAGAGGGTGAAAAACTGTTTTTT. It specifies CTSSHHPDRGEGEKLFF.